This T cell receptor (beta chain) stems from a study of identical twins listed by TCRdb under 2016. For context, the study as a whole: The study deep-sequenced TCR alpha and beta repertoires from monozygotic twins, unrelated adults of various ages and cord blood to test whether fetal clonotypes persist. Replicate twin experiments were performed at different times using different library preparation protocols to rule out contamination.

Every donor was a healthy Caucasian. Miltenyi CD45RO+ enrichment and human naive T-cell isolation kits were used to isolate memory (CD45RO+) and naive T cells from PBMC. The investigation overall reported the following: Compared with coincidental sharing between unrelated individuals, an excess of low generation-probability sequences was observed among out-of-frame TCR alpha sequences shared between twins. Because the same donors could not be followed over many years, conclusions were based on cross-sectional statistical analysis. Abundant cord blood beta clonotypes carried fewer insertions; young adult naive repertoires showed a weaker similar trend, while memory repertoires showed none. Recombination models systematically underestimated out-of-frame TCR alpha sharing in monozygotic twins but agreed with sharing between unrelated individuals. A weaker excess of twin sharing was found in beta out-of-frame sequences because the signal-to-noise ratio was lowered by fewer shared sequences. Zero-insertion analyses could be partly confounded by invariant T cells such as MAIT and iNKT, although diverse VJ usage argued against such confounding for most clonotypes.

As for this clonotype: This clone's antigen is unknown. No clone much larger than this one lies a single base away; base qualities are absent.

The junction shows trimming of 6 bases on V and 7 bases on J, and the gene matches do not reach 7 bases of it. Including the terminal cysteine and phenylalanine, the CDR3 comprises 14 residues. The retained sequence is limited to the CDR3, 42 bases, with the frame set at the first base. The germline V gene (reference sequence) sets CDR1 to LNHDA and CDR2 to SQIVND. Library method: 5' RACE. The run used an Illumina HiSeq 2000. A universal primer binding site was added through template switching, and the final cDNA carried a unique molecular identifier so that TCR cDNA molecules could be counted accurately. Specific primers in the conserved constant-segment region were used to synthesize first-strand cDNA for the TCR alpha and beta chains. To control for contamination, every cDNA library carried two barcodes: a SMART-Mk sample barcode plus Illumina barcodes. TruSeq adapter sequences along with Illumina sample barcodes were introduced in two successive PCR steps. TCR alpha and beta cDNA libraries were sequenced on the Illumina HiSeq platform with custom primers. As for the authors' bioinformatics: Unique molecular identifiers were extracted from raw reads with MiGEC, and CDR3 positions were determined with MiXCR. For each individual, recombination models were inferred using an EM algorithm with the repgenHMM and IGoR tools. Shared clonotype analysis was performed with the tcR package in R, normalizing sharing by the product of cloneset sizes. To study raw recombination without the effects of thymic and clonal selection, out-of-frame nonproductive sequences were analyzed. The public reads were reanalyzed by TCRdb: fastp trimming at Q25, MiXCR alignment, in-frame beta chains only. Duplicate CDR3 protein sequences are folded into a single record with the most common DNA and genes. TCRdb's processing, not the authors' own work, is the source of the V and J calls. The sample table records roughly 250,000 distinct CDR3 sequences; around 15% of these occur just once. The ten largest clones take up around 9% of the sample.

This clonotype was sampled from a young woman in good health. Rearrangement joined TRBV19 to TRBJ2-2; 8 of the junction bases match TRBD1. Sequencing was performed on memory (CD45RO+) T cells sorted from blood. Explained via the paper, the cell subset or site label denotes: CD45RO+ enriched T cells. The CDR3 here reads CASSIRGQSGELFF. The sequenced DNA is TGTGCCAGTAGCATCAGGGGGCAGAGCGGGGAGCTGTTTTTT.